Listed below are T cell receptor beta chains from one sample, sequenced in a study of blood T cell repertoires in COVID-19. Generated by immunoSEQ multiplex PCR, the TCRdb table keeps only in-frame clones and is missing some. The sample shows about 480,000 clones, 85% to 90% of them seen only once. The sequenced material came from peripheral blood. The receptors here all came from a woman between 50 and 59 years old with COVID-19, enrolled during active disease. CDR3s include the opening cysteine and the closing phenylalanine or tryptophan. D genes are given only for firm matches. Clone size is stated in some rows and not others, as once, few, many or a class when expanded.

-	TRBV19	-	17	TRBJ1-5	CASSIGFRTDTIQPQHF	TGTGCCAGTAGTATTGGTTTTAGGACAGACACTATTCAGCCCCAGCATTTT
-	TRBV5-5	TRBD2	15	TRBJ2-5	CASSLDSGGMETQYF	TGTGCCAGCAGCTTAGATAGCGGGGGGATGGAGACCCAGTACTTC
-	TRBV19	TRBD1	14	TRBJ1-1	CASSIAGGGTEAFF	TGTGCCAGTAGTATCGCAGGGGGTGGAACTGAAGCTTTCTTT
-	TRBV10-2	-	14	TRBJ1-2	CASSGQQGDYGYTF	TGCGCCAGCAGTGGGCAACAGGGAGACTATGGCTACACCTTC
once	TRBV4-1	TRBD2	18	TRBJ2-2	CASSHRVSGGANTGELFF	TGCGCCAGCAGCCACCGGGTTAGCGGGGGCGCGAACACCGGGGAGCTGTTTTTT
few	TRBV30	-	16	TRBJ1-1	CAWSADLPTGNTEAFF	TGTGCCTGGAGTGCCGACCTTCCCACAGGGAACACTGAAGCTTTCTTT
-	TRBV5-5	-	13	TRBJ1-3	CASSLSGGNTIYF	TGTGCCAGCAGCTTGTCGGGAGGAAACACCATATATTTT
-	TRBV29-1	-	13	TRBJ1-1	CGSISAENTEAFF	TGCGGCTCAATTTCGGCGGAGAACACTGAAGCTTTCTTT
-	TRBV5-6	TRBD1	15	TRBJ1-2	CASSGTGVPRDGYTF	TGTGCCAGCAGCGGGACAGGGGTCCCGCGGGATGGCTACACCTTC
-	TRBV4-1	-	16	TRBJ2-2	CASSQDEAGALGELFF	TGCGCCAGCAGCCAAGATGAGGCAGGGGCATTGGGGGAGCTGTTTTTT
-	TRBV4-1	TRBD2	16	TRBJ2-7	CASSQEGTSGAYEQYF	TGCGCCAGCAGCCAAGAGGGGACTAGCGGGGCCTACGAGCAGTACTTC
-	TRBV27	-	13	TRBJ2-1	CASLGGGYNEQFF	TGTGCCAGTCTGGGGGGAGGTTACAATGAGCAGTTCTTC
-	TRBV12-5	-	15	TRBJ1-1	CASGLVKGGNTEAFF	TGTGCTAGTGGTTTGGTTAAAGGGGGGAACACTGAAGCTTTCTTT
-	TRBV3-1/TRBV3-2	-	16	TRBJ2-7	CASSPTRDSLSYEQYF	TGTGCCAGCAGCCCCACGCGGGACAGTCTCTCCTACGAGCAGTACTTC
-	TRBV30	-	16	TRBJ2-2	CAWSARGGSNTGELFF	TGTGCCTGGAGTGCCCGTGGGGGGTCGAACACCGGGGAGCTGTTTTTT
-	TRBV27	-	15	TRBJ2-1	CASSTQLSLTVPWFF	TGTGCCAGCAGTACTCAACTATCGCTGACAGTCCCGTGGTTCTTC
-	TRBV5-1	TRBD1	14	TRBJ1-6	CASRWDRGDSPLHF	TGCGCCAGCAGGTGGGACAGGGGTGACTCACCCCTCCACTTT
-	TRBV9	TRBD1	16	TRBJ2-3	CASSVKDRGLEDTQYF	TGTGCCAGCAGCGTAAAGGACAGGGGGCTTGAAGATACGCAGTATTTT
-	TRBV27	TRBD1	15	TRBJ1-2	CASSWGAGTGDGYTF	TGTGCCAGCAGTTGGGGGGCAGGGACAGGTGATGGCTACACCTTC
-	TRBV19	-	15	TRBJ1-5	CASSPLDISNQPQHF	TGTGCCAGTAGCCCCCTGGACATTAGCAATCAGCCCCAGCATTTT
-	TRBV29-1	TRBD1	13	TRBJ2-5	CSVKDRAQETQYF	TGCAGCGTAAAGGACAGGGCACAAGAGACCCAGTACTTC
-	TRBV19	TRBD1	13	TRBJ2-2	CASTTGDTGELFF	TGTGCCAGTACTACAGGGGATACCGGGGAGCTGTTTTTT